The T cell receptor beta chain described here comes from a study of cytomegalovirus exposure and HLA in healthy donors. CDR3 size: 12 residues. Trimming took 7 bases from V and 10 from J, leaving 14 bases between them. Germline CDR1 reads SGHAT; CDR2 reads FQNNGV. It was with 60 Vbeta and 13 Jbeta primers that the PCR ran. The protocol was immunoSEQ multiplex PCR, while the TCRdb copy is restricted to in-frame clones and leaves out a portion. Among some 190,000 clones listed, roughly 85% were seen once. This clone was seen a single time. The V and J genes are TRBV11-2 and TRBJ2-1, with D maybe TRBD1 (5 bases). The sequenced sample was PBMCs. This receptor was taken from a boy aged 2-15 years in good health and CMV-seronegative. This CDR3 is CASTSGSQEQFF. For the CDR3, the DNA is TGTGCCAGCACCTCAGGGTCCCAGGAGCAGTTCTTC.